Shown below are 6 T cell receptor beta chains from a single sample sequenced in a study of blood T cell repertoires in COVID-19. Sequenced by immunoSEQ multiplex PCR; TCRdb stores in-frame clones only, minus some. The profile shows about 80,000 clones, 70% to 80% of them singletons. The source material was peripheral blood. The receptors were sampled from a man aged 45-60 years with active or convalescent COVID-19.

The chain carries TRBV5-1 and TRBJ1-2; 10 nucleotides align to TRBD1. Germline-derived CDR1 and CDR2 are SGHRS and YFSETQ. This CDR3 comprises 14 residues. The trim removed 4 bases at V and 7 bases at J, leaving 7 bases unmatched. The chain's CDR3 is CASSLLTGGGGYTF. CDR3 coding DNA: TGCGCCAGCAGCCTTCTGACAGGGGGCGGTGGCTACACCTTC.

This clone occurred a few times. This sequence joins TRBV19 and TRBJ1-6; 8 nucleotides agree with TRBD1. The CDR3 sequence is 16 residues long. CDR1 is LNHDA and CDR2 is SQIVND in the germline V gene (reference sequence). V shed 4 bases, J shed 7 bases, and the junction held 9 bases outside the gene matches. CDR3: CASSTQTQGVNSPLHF. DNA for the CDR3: TGTGCCAGTAGTACGCAGACACAGGGGGTAAATTCACCCCTCCACTTT.

The CDR3 here is CASSLGPQGALNIQYF. The CDR3 nucleotides read TGTGCCAGCAGCTTAGGGCCACAGGGGGCTCTGAACATTCAGTACTTC. This chain connects TRBV7-3 to TRBJ2-4, with 9 bases matching TRBD1. Germline loops: CDR1 SGHTA, CDR2 FQGTGA. Trimming removed 2 bases from V and 7 bases from J; junction bases left unmatched: 9. The CDR3 totals 16 residues.

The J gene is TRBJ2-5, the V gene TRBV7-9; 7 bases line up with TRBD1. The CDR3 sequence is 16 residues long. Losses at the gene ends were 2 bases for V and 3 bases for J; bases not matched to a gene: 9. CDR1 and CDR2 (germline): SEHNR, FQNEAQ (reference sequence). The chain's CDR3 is CASSLKATGTEETQYF. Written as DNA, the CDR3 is TGTGCCAGCAGCTTAAAGGCAACCGGGACAGAAGAGACCCAGTACTTC. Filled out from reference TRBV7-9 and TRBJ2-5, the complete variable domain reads DTGVSQNPRHKITKRGQNVTFRCDPISEHNRLYWYRQTLGQGPEFLTYFQNEAQLEKSRLLSDRFSAERPKGSFSTLEIQRTEQGDSAMYLCASSLKATGTEETQYFGPGTRLLVL.

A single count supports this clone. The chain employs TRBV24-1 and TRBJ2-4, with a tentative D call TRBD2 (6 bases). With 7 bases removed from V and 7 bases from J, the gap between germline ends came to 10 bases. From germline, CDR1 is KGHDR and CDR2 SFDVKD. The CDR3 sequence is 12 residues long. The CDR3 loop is CATSPGTNIQYF. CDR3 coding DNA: TGTGCCACCAGCCCCGGGACTAACATTCAGTACTTC.

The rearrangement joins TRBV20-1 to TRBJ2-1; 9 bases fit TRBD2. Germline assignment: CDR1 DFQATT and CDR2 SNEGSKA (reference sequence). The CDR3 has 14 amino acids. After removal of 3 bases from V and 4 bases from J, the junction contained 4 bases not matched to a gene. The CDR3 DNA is TGCAGTGCTAGTGTGCGGGGGGGTTACAATGAGCAGTTCTTC. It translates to CSASVRGGYNEQFF.